This T cell receptor beta chain came from a study of T cells in Graves' hyperthyroidism and ophthalmopathy. Template material for amplifying TCR beta CDR3 regions consisted of RNA transcripts. The TCR CDR3 first-round RT-PCR relied on the HTBI primer set. TCRdb reprocessed the multiplex PCR reads via MiXCR and lists one record per CDR3 protein. The data contain 350,000 to 400,000 distinct CDR3 sequences, approximately 17% of them singletons. This clonotype is a singleton in its sample. Possible read error: a much larger clone is one base away. The CDR3 is 16 amino acids. The trim removed 4 bases at V and 9 bases at J, leaving 15 bases unmatched. CDR1 is LGHDT and CDR2 is YNNKEL in the germline V gene (reference sequence).

Input material: blood. V and J are TRBV3-1 and TRBJ2-1, with 7 bases identical to TRBD2. This TCR came from a man younger than 30 with Graves' ophthalmopathy. The DNA for the CDR3 is TGTGCCAGCAGCCGAGATGGGGCGGGGGTTTACGGTGAGCAGTTCTTC. It is translated as CASSRDGAGVYGEQFF.